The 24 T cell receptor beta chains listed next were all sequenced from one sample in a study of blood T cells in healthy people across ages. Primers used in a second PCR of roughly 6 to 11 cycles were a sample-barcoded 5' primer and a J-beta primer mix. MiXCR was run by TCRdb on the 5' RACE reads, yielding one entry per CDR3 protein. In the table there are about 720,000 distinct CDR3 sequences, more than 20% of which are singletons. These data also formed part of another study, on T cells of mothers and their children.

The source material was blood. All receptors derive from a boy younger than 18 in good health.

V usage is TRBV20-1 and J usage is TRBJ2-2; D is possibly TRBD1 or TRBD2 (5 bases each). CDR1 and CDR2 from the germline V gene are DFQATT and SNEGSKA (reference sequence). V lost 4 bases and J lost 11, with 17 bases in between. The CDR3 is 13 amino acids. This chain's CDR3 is CSATIGTSEELFF. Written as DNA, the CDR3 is TGCAGTGCTACGATCGGGACGTCGGAAGAGCTGTTTTTT.

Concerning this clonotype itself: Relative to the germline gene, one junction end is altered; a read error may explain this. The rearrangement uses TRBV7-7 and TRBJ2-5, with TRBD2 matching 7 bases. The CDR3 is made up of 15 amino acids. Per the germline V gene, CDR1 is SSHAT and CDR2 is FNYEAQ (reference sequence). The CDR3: CASSLAGQAQETQYF. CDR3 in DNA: TGTGCTAGCAGCTTAGCGGGTCAGGCCCAAGAGACCCAGTACTTC.

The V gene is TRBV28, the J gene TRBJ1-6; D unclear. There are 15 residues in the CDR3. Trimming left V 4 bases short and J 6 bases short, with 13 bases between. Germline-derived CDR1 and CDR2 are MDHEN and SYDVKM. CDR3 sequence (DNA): TGTGCCAGCAGTTATAACGGGCAGGTTAATTCACCCCTCCACTTT. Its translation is CASSYNGQVNSPLHF.

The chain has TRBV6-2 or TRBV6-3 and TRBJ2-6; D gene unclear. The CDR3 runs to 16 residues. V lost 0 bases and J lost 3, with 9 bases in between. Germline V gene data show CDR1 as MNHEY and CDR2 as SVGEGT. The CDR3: CASSYSMVIGANVLTF. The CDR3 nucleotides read TGTGCCAGCAGTTACTCGATGGTTATTGGGGCCAACGTCCTGACTTTC.

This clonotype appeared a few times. CDR3 sequence: CSALGQALTGELFF. Written as DNA, the CDR3 is TGCAGCGCCCTCGGACAGGCCCTCACCGGGGAGCTGTTTTTT. This chain uses TRBV29-1 with TRBJ2-2; TRBD1 agrees at 7 bases. V lost 7 bases to trimming and J lost 4 bases; unmatched junction nucleotides: 9. Germline V gene lookup returns CDR1 SQVTM and CDR2 ANQGSEA. The CDR3 covers 14 residues.

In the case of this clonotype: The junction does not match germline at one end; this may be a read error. The CDR3 region has the DNA TGTGCCAGTAGTTACTCGGTTGGAGTCTCTGAAGCTTTCTTT. Translating it yields CASSYSVGVSEAFF. This sequence joins TRBV6-5 and TRBJ1-1, with D hard to call. The CDR3 is 14 residues long. Germline V CDR1 and CDR2: MNHEY, SVGAGI.

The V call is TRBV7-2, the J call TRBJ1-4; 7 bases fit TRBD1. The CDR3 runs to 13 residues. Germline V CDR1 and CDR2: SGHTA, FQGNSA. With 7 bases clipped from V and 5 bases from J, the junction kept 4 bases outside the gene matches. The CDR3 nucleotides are TGTGCCAGCACTACAGGGGCCAATGAAAAACTGTTTTTT. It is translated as CASTTGANEKLFF.

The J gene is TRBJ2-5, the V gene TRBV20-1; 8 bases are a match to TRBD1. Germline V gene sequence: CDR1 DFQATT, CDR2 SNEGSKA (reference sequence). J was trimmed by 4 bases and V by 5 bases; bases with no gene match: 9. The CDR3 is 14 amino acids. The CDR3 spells CSARLGQGVETQYF. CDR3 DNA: TGCAGTGCTCGACTAGGACAGGGCGTAGAGACCCAGTACTTC.

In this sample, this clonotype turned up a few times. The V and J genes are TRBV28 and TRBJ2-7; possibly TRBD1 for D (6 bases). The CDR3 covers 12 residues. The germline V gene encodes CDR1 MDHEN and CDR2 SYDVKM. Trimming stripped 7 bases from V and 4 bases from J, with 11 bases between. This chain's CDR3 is CASTLTGYEQYF. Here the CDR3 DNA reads TGTGCCAGCACCCTGACAGGATACGAGCAGTACTTC.

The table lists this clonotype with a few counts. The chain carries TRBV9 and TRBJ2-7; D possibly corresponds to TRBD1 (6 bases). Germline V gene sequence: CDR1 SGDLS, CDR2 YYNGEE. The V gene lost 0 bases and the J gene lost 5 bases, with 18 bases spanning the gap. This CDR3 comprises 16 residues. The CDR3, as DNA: TGTGCCAGCAGCGTAGGAGGTGGTTCTGGGGGCAACGAGCAGTACTTC. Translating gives CASSVGGGSGGNEQYF.

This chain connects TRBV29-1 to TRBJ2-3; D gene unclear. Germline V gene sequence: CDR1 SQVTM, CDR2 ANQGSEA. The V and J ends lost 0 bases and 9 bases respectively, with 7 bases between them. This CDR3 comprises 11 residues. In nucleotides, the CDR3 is TGCAGCGTTGAAGATCTTGTCACGCAGTATTTT. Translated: CSVEDLVTQYF.

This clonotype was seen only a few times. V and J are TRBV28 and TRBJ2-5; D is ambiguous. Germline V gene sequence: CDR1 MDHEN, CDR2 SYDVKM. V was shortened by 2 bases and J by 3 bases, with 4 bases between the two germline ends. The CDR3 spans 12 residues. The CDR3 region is CASSLQKETQYF. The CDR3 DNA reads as TGTGCCAGCAGTTTACAGAAAGAGACCCAGTACTTC. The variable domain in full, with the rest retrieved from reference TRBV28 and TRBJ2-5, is DVKVTQSSRYLVKRTGEKVFLECVQDMDHENMFWYRQDPGLGLRLIYFSYDVKMKEKGDIPEGYSVSREKKERFSLILESASTNQTSMYLCASSLQKETQYFGPGTRLLVL.

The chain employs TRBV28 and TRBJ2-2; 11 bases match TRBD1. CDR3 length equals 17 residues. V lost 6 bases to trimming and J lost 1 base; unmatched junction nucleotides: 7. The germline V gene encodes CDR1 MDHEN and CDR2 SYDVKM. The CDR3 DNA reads TGTGCCAGCAGACGCGTAGGGACAGGGGGGAACACCGGGGAGCTGTTTTTT. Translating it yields CASRRVGTGGNTGELFF.

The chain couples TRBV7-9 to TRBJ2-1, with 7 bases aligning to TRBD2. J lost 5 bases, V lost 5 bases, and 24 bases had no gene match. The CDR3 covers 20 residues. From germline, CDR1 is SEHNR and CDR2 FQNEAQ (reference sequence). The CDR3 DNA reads TGTGCCAGCAGCGAGAATTGGACGGTGGTCCAAGCGGGATCAAACAATGAGCAGTTCTTC. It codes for CASSENWTVVQAGSNNEQFF.

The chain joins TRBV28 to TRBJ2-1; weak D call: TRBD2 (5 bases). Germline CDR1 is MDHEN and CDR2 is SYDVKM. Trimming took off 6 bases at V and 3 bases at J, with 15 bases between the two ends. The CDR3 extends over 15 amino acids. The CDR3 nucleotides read TGTGCCAGCAGCCCCCCAGCGGCTAACTACAATGAGCAGTTCTTC. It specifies CASSPPAANYNEQFF.

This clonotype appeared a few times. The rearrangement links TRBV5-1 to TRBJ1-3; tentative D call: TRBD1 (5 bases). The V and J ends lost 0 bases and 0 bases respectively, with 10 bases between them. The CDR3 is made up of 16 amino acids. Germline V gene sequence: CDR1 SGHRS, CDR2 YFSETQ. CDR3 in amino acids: CASSLESGSSGNTIYF. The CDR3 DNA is TGCGCCAGCAGCTTGGAGTCAGGGAGCTCTGGAAACACCATATATTTT.

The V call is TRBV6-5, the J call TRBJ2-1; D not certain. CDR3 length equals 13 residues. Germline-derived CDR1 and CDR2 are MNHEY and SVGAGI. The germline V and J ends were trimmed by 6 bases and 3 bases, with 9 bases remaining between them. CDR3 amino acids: CASRLDFYNEQFF. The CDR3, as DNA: TGTGCCAGCAGATTAGACTTCTACAATGAGCAGTTCTTC.

This CDR3 is CASSLRQTSQPQHF. In DNA form, the CDR3 reads TGTGCCAGCAGCCTACGACAGACAAGTCAGCCCCAGCATTTT. The J gene is TRBJ1-5, the V gene TRBV7-2, with a tentative D call TRBD1 (5 bases). This CDR3 is built from 14 residues. Germline V lookup: CDR1 SGHTA, CDR2 FQGNSA. The germline V and J ends were trimmed by 5 bases and 6 bases, with 14 bases remaining between them.

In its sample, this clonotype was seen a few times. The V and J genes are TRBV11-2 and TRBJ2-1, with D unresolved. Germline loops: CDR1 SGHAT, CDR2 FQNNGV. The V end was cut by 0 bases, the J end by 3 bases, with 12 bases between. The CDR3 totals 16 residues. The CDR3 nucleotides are TGTGCCAGCAGCTTAGAGCTGGTGACTGGCTACAATGAGCAGTTCTTC. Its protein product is CASSLELVTGYNEQFF.

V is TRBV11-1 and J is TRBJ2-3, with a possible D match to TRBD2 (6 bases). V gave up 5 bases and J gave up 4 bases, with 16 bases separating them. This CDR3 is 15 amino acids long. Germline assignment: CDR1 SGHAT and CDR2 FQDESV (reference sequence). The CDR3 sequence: CASSPAGLEPDTQYF. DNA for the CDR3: TGTGCCAGCAGCCCCGCGGGGCTAGAGCCAGATACGCAGTATTTT.

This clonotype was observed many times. CDR3 in amino acids: CSVERGDSNEQYF. In nucleotides, the CDR3 is TGCAGCGTTGAACGGGGGGATAGCAACGAGCAGTACTTC. The rearrangement links TRBV29-1 to TRBJ2-7, with TRBD2 matching 7 bases. The CDR3 loop spans 13 amino acids. Germline V gene lookup returns CDR1 SQVTM and CDR2 ANQGSEA. V shed 2 bases and J 5 bases; nucleotides not matched to a gene: 6.

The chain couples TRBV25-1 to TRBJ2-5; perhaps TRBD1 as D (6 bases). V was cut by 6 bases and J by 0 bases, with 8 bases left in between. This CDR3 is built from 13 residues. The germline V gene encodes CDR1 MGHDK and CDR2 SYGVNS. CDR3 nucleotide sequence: TGTGCCAGCAGGGACAGTAACCAAGAGACCCAGTACTTC. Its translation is CASRDSNQETQYF.

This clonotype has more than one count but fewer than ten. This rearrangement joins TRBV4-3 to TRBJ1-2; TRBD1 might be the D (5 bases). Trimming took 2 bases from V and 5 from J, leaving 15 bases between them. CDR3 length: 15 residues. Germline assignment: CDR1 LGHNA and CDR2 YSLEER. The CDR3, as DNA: TGCGCCAGCAGCCAATACGGGGACCTTCGTTATGGCTACACCTTC. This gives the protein CASSQYGDLRYGYTF.

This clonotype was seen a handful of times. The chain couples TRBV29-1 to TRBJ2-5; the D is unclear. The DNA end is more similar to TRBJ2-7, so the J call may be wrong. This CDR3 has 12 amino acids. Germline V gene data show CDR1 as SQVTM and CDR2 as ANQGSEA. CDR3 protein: CSVIPDGYEQYF. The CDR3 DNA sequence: TGCAGCGTAATACCGGACGGCTACGAGCAGTACTTC.